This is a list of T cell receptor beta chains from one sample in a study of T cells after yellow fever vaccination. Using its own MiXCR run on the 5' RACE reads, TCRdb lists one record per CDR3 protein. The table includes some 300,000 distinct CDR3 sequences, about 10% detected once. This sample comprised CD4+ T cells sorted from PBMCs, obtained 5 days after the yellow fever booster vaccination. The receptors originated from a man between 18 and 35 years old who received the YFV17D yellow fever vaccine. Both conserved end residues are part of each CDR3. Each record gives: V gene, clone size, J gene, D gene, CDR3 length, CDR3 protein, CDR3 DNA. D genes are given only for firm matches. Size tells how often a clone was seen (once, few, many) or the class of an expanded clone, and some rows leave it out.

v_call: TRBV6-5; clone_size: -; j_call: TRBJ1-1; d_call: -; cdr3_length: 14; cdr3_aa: CASRLQGHNTEAFF; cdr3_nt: TGTGCCAGCAGGCTACAGGGCCACAACACTGAAGCTTTCTTT
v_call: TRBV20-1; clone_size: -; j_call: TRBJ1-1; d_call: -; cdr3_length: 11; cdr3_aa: CSARAGTEAFF; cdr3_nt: TGCAGTGCTAGAGCTGGCACTGAAGCTTTCTTT
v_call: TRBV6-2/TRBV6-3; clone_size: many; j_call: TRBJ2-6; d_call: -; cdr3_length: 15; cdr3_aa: CASLVANSGANVLTF; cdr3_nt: TGTGCCAGCTTGGTAGCTAACTCTGGGGCCAACGTCCTGACTTTC
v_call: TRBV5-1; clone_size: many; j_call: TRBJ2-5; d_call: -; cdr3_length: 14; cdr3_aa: CASSLGTYEETQYF; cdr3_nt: TGCGCCAGCAGCTTAGGGACATACGAAGAGACCCAGTACTTC
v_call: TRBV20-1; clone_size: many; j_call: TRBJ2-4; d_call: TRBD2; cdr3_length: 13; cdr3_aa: CSASGGAKNIQYF; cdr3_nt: TGCAGTGCCTCGGGGGGGGCCAAAAACATTCAGTACTTC
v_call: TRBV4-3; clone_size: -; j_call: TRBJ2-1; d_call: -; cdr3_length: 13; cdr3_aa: CASSQEVGGEQFF; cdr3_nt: TGCGCCAGCAGCCAAGAGGTGGGGGGTGAGCAGTTCTTC
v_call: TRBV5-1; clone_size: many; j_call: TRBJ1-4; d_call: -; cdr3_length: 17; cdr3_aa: CASSFRTGVATNEKLFF; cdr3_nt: TGCGCCAGCAGCTTCAGAACTGGTGTTGCAACTAATGAAAAACTGTTTTTT
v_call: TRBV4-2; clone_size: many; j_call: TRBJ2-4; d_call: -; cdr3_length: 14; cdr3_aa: CASSQETFQNIQYF; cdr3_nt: TGTGCCAGCAGCCAAGAAACGTTCCAAAACATTCAGTACTTC
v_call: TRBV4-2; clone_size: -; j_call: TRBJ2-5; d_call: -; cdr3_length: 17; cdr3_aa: CASSQAGGPGSGETQYF; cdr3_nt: TGTGCCAGCAGCCAAGCAGGTGGTCCAGGTTCGGGAGAGACCCAGTACTTC
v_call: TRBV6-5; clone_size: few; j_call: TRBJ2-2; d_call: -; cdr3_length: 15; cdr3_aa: CASSPLRVYTGELFF; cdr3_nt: TGTGCCAGCAGTCCCCTTCGGGTTTACACCGGGGAGCTGTTTTTT
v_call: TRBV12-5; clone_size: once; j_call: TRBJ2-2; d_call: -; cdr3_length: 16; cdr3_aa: CASGKNREINTGELFF; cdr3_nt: TGTGCTAGTGGTAAAAACAGGGAAATTAACACCGGGGAGCTGTTTTTT
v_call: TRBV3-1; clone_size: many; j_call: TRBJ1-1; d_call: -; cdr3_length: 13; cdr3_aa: CASSRGLNTEAFF; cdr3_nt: TGTGCCAGCAGCCGGGGGCTTAACACTGAAGCTTTCTTT
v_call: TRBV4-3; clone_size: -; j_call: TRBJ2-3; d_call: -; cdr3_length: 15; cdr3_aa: CASSQRGRGADTQYF; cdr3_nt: TGCGCCAGCAGCCAGAGGGGTAGAGGGGCAGATACGCAGTATTTT
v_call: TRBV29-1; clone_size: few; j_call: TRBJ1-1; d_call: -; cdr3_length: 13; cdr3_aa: CSVSTAVGTEAFF; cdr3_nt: TGCAGCGTTTCAACAGCCGTTGGAACTGAAGCTTTCTTT
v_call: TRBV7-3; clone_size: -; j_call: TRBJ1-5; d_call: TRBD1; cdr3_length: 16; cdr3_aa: CASRQGGTGQNQPQHF; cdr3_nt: TGTGCCAGCAGACAAGGAGGGACAGGACAAAATCAGCCCCAGCATTTT
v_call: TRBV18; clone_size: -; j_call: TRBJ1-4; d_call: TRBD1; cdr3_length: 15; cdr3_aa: CASSEQGGPNEKLFF; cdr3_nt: TGTGCCAGCTCCGAACAGGGGGGCCCGAATGAAAAACTGTTTTTT
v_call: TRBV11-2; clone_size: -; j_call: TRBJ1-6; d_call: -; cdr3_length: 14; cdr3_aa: CASRGRAAGSPLHF; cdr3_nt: TGTGCCAGCAGGGGGAGGGCAGCGGGTTCACCCCTCCACTTT
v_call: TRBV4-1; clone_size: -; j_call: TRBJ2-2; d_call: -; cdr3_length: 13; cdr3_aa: CATSPRDTGELFF; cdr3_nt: TGCGCGACCAGCCCACGAGACACCGGGGAGCTGTTTTTT
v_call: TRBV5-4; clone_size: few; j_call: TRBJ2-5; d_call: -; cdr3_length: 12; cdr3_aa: CASSLSRSVQYF; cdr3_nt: TGTGCCAGCAGCTTGTCCAGGTCGGTCCAGTACTTC
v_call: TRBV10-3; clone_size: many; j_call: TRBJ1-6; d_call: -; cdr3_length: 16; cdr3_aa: CAISGAPSSYNSPLHF; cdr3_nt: TGTGCCATCAGTGGCGCGCCGAGCTCCTATAATTCACCCCTCCACTTT
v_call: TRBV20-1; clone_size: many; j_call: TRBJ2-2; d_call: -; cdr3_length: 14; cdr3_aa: CSAGGLRGTGELFF; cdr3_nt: TGCAGTGCTGGCGGACTCAGGGGAACCGGGGAGCTGTTTTTT
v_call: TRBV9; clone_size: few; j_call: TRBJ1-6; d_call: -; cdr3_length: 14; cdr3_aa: CASSARTENSPLHF; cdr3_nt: TGTGCCAGCAGCGCCAGGACGGAGAATTCACCCCTCCACTTT
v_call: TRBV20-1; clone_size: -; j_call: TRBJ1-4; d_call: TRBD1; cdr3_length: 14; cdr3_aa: CSARRDRVQEKLFF; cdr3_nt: TGCAGTGCTAGGAGGGACAGGGTCCAAGAAAAACTGTTTTTT
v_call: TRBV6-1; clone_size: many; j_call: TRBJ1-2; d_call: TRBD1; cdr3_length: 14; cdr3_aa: CASSVGQGAGGYTF; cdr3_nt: TGTGCCAGCAGTGTGGGACAGGGGGCGGGCGGCTACACCTTC
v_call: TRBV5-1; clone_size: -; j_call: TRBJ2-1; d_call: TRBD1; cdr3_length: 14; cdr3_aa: CASRLGTGGNEQFF; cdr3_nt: TGCGCCAGCAGGCTAGGGACAGGGGGAAATGAGCAGTTCTTC
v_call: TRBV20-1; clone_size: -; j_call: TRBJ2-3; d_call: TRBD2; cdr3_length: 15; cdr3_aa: CSASQSSGLTDTQYF; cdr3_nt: TGCAGTGCCAGTCAGTCTAGCGGCCTCACAGATACGCAGTATTTT
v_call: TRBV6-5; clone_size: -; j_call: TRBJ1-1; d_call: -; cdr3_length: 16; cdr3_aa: CASSPPPGRGNTEAFF; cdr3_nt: TGTGCCAGCAGTCCACCTCCGGGACGGGGGAACACTGAAGCTTTCTTT
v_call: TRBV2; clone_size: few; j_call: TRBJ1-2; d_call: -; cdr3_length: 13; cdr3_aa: CASSGPGKGPYTF; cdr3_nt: TGTGCCAGCAGTGGTCCGGGTAAAGGGCCCTACACCTTC
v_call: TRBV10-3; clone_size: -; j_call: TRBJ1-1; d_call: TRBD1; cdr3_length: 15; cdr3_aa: CAISDATGGYTEAFF; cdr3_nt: TGTGCCATCAGTGACGCGACAGGGGGGTATACTGAAGCTTTCTTT
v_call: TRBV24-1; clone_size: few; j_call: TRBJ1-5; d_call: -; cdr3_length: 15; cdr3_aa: CATSGMGNSNQPQHF; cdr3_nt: TGTGCCACCAGTGGAATGGGGAATAGCAATCAGCCCCAGCATTTT
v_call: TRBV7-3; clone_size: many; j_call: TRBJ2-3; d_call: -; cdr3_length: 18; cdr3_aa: CASSLLGRVMAIADTQYF; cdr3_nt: TGTGCCAGCAGCTTATTGGGTAGGGTGATGGCGATCGCAGATACGCAGTATTTT
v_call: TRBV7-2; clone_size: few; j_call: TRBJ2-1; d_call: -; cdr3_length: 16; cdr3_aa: CASSLGVLSSYNEQFF; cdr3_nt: TGTGCCAGCAGCCTGGGGGTTCTTTCCTCCTACAATGAGCAGTTCTTC
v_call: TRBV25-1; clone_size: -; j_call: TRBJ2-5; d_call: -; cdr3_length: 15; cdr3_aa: CASSAPGTPQETQYF; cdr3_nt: TGTGCCAGCAGTGCCCCCGGGACACCTCAAGAGACCCAGTACTTC
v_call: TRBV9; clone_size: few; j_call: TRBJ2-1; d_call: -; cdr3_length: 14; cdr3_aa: CASSVTVGSDEQFF; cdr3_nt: TGTGCCAGCAGCGTTACGGTCGGCTCGGATGAGCAGTTCTTC
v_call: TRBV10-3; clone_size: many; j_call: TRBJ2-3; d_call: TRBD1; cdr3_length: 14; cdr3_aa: CAIRDRANTDTQYF; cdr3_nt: TGTGCCATCAGGGACAGGGCGAACACAGATACGCAGTATTTT
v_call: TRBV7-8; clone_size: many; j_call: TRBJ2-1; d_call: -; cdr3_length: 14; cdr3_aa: CASSRGASYNEQFF; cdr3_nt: TGTGCCAGCAGCCGGGGGGCTTCCTACAATGAGCAGTTCTTC
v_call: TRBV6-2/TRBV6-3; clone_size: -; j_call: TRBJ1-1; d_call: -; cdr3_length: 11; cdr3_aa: CASMVNTEAFF; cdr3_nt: TGTGCCAGCATGGTCAACACTGAAGCTTTCTTT
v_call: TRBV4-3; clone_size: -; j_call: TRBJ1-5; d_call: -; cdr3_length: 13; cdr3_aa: CASSQEVGQPQHF; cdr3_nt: TGCGCCAGCAGCCAAGAAGTGGGTCAGCCCCAGCATTTT
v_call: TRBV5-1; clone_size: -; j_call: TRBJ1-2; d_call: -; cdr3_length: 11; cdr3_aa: CASTSRYGYTF; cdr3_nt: TGCGCCAGCACCTCTCGATATGGCTACACCTTC
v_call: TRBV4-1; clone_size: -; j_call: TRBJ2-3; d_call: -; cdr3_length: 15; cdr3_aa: CASSQAGRFTDTQYF; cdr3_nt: TGCGCCAGCAGCCAAGCCGGGCGGTTCACAGATACGCAGTATTTT
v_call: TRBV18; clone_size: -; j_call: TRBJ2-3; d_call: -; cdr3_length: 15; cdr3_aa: CASSPSEFSTDTQYF; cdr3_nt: TGTGCCAGCTCACCCTCAGAGTTTAGCACAGATACGCAGTATTTT
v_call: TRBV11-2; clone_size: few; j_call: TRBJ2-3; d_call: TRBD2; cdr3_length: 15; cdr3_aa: CASSRLAGERGTQYF; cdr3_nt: TGTGCCAGCAGTCGCCTAGCGGGGGAGCGGGGTACGCAGTATTTT
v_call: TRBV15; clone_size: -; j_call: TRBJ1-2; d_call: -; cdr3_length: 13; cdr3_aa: CATSGQRESGYTF; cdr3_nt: TGTGCCACCAGCGGGCAAAGGGAGAGTGGCTACACCTTC
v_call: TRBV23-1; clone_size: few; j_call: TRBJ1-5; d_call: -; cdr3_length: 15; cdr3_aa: CASSQSYPGNQPQHF; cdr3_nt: TGCGCCAGCAGTCAATCGTACCCCGGGAATCAGCCCCAGCATTTT